Following are 26 T cell receptor beta chains from one sample sequenced in a study of T cell responses to AZD1222 COVID-19 vaccine. Clones were sequenced by immunoSEQ multiplex PCR, and TCRdb holds only the in-frame ones, with some missing. The table records fewer than 150,000 clones, about 86% of them present only once. The material was peripheral blood, obtained on day 0 of AZD1222 vaccination. The receptors were gathered from an adult in good health.

This chain links TRBV30 with TRBJ2-5, with 10 positions matching TRBD2. Germline V gives CDR1 GTSNPN, CDR2 SVGIG (reference sequence). After removal of 0 bases from V and 4 bases from J, the junction contained 2 bases not matched to a gene. The length of the CDR3 is 14 residues. Here the CDR3 reads CAWSVSGRGETQYF. CDR3 DNA: TGTGCCTGGAGTGTAAGCGGGAGGGGAGAGACCCAGTACTTC.

This chain joins TRBV6-2 or TRBV6-3 and TRBJ1-2; D is unresolved. V dropped 5 bases and J dropped 6 bases, with 16 bases sitting between them. The germline gives CDR1 MNHEY, CDR2 SVGEGT. The CDR3 has 14 amino acids. The CDR3 loop is CASSSRAPWDGYTF. In DNA form, the CDR3 reads TGTGCCAGCAGTAGCCGGGCGCCGTGGGATGGCTACACCTTC.

This rearrangement joins TRBV4-1 to TRBJ2-3; the D gene is possibly TRBD2 (6 bases). The CDR3 length is 16 residues. The ends were cut back, 3 bases at V and 0 bases at J, with 13 bases in the middle. Germline V lookup: CDR1 MGHRA, CDR2 YSYEKL. CDR3 loop: CASSQVGRESTDTQYF. For the CDR3, the DNA is TGCGCCAGCAGCCAGGTCGGACGGGAGAGCACAGATACGCAGTATTTT.

The V call is TRBV6-1, the J call TRBJ2-7; D is ambiguous. V was pared by 0 bases and J by 3 bases, with 3 bases between. The CDR3 contains 12 residues. Per germline, CDR1 MNHNS and CDR2 SASEGT. The CDR3 nucleotides read TGTGCCAGCAGTGAAGCGTACTACGAGCAGTACTTC. Translating it yields CASSEAYYEQYF.

This clone was picked up a small number of times. The genes are TRBV11-2 and TRBJ1-5; D unresolved. Trimming left V 2 bases short and J 7 bases short, with 12 bases between. The CDR3 has 14 amino acids. Germline CDR1 is SGHAT and CDR2 is FQNNGV. CDR3 nucleotide sequence: TGTGCCAGCAGCTTATCTAGCGACGGCCAGCCCCAGCATTTT. Its protein is CASSLSSDGQPQHF.

For the CDR3, the DNA is TGTGCCAGCAGCCAAGATTCGAGAGGATCCCAGCCCCAGCATTTT. Protein: CASSQDSRGSQPQHF. The gene calls are TRBV3-1 (or the pseudogene TRBV3-2) and TRBJ1-5; D remains ambiguous. Per germline, CDR1 LGHDT and CDR2 YNNKEL (reference sequence). This CDR3 comprises 15 residues. Trimming removed 0 bases from V and 7 bases from J, with 13 bases in between.

The V call is TRBV11-2, the J call TRBJ2-1; D is ambiguous. V lost 4 bases, J lost 4 bases, and 11 bases lay in between. CDR3 length: 14 residues. Germline CDR1 and CDR2: SGHAT and FQNNGV. CDR3 DNA sequence: TGTGCCAGCAGCTCTATCGGTGGATACAATGAGCAGTTCTTC. This translates into CASSSIGGYNEQFF.

The V and J genes are TRBV7-9 and TRBJ2-7; 7 nucleotides align to TRBD2. J lost 2 bases, V lost 4 bases, and 14 bases had no gene match. The CDR3 is 17 amino acids. The germline gives CDR1 SEHNR, CDR2 FQNEAQ (reference sequence). CDR3 in DNA: TGTGCCAGCAGCTCGACCCATCAGGCGGGAGTGCCCTACGAGCAGTACTTC. Residues: CASSSTHQAGVPYEQYF.

In DNA, the CDR3 is TGTGCCAGCAGTTCTAAGGCGGGACAGGGGGAGGATCAGCCCCAGCATTTT. It codes for CASSSKAGQGEDQPQHF. The V gene is TRBV28, the J gene TRBJ1-5; TRBD1 aligns across 11 bases. J was trimmed by 5 bases and V by 4 bases; bases with no gene match: 10. CDR3 size: 17 residues. The germline gives CDR1 MDHEN, CDR2 SYDVKM.

This sequence joins TRBV28 and TRBJ2-7; TRBD1 aligns across 8 bases. V lost 3 bases to trimming and J lost 1 base; unmatched junction nucleotides: 5. The CDR3 runs to 15 residues. In germline, CDR1 is MDHEN, CDR2 SYDVKM. The CDR3 DNA reads TGTGCCAGCAGTTTGCAGGGGGCACATTCCTACGAGCAGTACTTC. Translated, it gives CASSLQGAHSYEQYF.

This chain links TRBV5-1 with TRBJ1-1; unclear D gene. This CDR3 has 14 amino acids. Per germline, CDR1 SGHRS and CDR2 YFSETQ. Trimming shortened V by 1 base and J by 1 base, and 8 bases separated the two germline ends. CDR3 DNA sequence: TGCGCCAGCAGCTTGTATTCCGCGAACACTGAAGCTTTCTTT. Its protein product is CASSLYSANTEAFF.

The chain uses TRBV5-6 and TRBJ1-2; D is possibly TRBD1 (5 bases). The CDR3 is 14 residues long. Looked up from germline, CDR1 is SGHDT and CDR2 is YYEEEE. The V end lost 5 bases, the J end lost 7 bases, and 18 bases lay between the germline ends. Here the CDR3 reads CASRFNAAGGGYTF. The CDR3 region has the DNA TGTGCCAGCAGATTTAACGCGGCGGGGGGTGGCTACACCTTC.

In its sample, this clone was seen once. The chain links TRBV29-1 to TRBJ1-4; D possibly corresponds to TRBD1 (5 bases). CDR3 length: 13 amino acids. Trimming removed 6 bases at V and 5 bases at J, with 13 bases between. The germline gives CDR1 SQVTM, CDR2 ANQGSEA. CDR3 in amino acids: CSVGERQNEKLFF. The DNA of the CDR3 is TGCAGCGTGGGGGAGAGACAGAATGAAAAACTGTTTTTT.

The chain is built from TRBV4-3 and TRBJ2-1; no definite D call. V was trimmed by 3 bases and J by 0 bases, leaving 9 bases between them. The V gene's germline CDR1 is LGHNA and CDR2 YSLEER. The length of the CDR3 is 15 residues. CDR3 region: CASSQEARSYNEQFF. DNA of the CDR3: TGCGCCAGCAGCCAGGAAGCACGCTCCTACAATGAGCAGTTCTTC.

This clone appeared once. V is TRBV4-3 and J is TRBJ2-3; D perhaps matches TRBD2 (6 bases). Trimming removed 1 base at V and 3 bases at J, with 11 bases between. Germline CDR1 and CDR2: LGHNA and YSLEER. The CDR3 is 15 residues long. CDR3 coding DNA: TGCGCCAGCAGCCAAGGGCGCGGGATAACAGATACGCAGTATTTT. Amino acid sequence: CASSQGRGITDTQYF.

Points on this clone: A junction boundary mismatches the germline segment, possibly from a read error. J is TRBJ2-7 and V is TRBV9; 13 bases agree with TRBD2. This CDR3 is built from 13 residues. Germline CDR1 and CDR2: SGDLS and YYNGEE. The CDR3 sequence is CASSTGLAGPSDF. CDR3 bases: TGTGCCAGCAGCACGGGACTAGCGGGACCATCGGACTTC.

CDR3 nucleotide sequence: TGTGCCAGCAGCGTATCCCTCTCCTCCTACGAGCAGTACTTC. Translation gives CASSVSLSSYEQYF. V gene TRBV9 combines with J gene TRBJ2-7; D is ambiguous. Trimming shortened V by 1 base and J by 0 bases, and 8 bases separated the two germline ends. The CDR3 has 14 amino acids. Germline V gene lookup returns CDR1 SGDLS and CDR2 YYNGEE.

This clone was seen a handful of times. The J gene is TRBJ1-1, the V gene TRBV29-1, with a tentative D call TRBD1 (5 bases). V lost 6 bases to trimming and J lost 3 bases, with 17 bases between them. The CDR3 covers 14 residues. Germline V gene sequence: CDR1 SQVTM, CDR2 ANQGSEA. The CDR3 reads CSVRRGGSDTEAFF. CDR3 bases: TGCAGCGTGAGGCGGGGGGGTTCGGACACTGAAGCTTTCTTT.

The chain joins TRBV7-9 to TRBJ2-3; possible D gene TRBD2, 5 bases. The CDR3 spans 15 residues. Trimming took 5 bases from V and 1 from J, leaving 13 bases between them. Per the germline V gene, CDR1 is SEHNR and CDR2 is FQNEAQ (reference sequence). The CDR3 spells CASSRGSPGTDTQYF. CDR3 DNA: TGTGCCAGCAGCAGAGGGAGCCCGGGCACAGATACGCAGTATTTT.

The V gene is TRBV27, the J gene TRBJ1-1, with D perhaps matching TRBD1 (5 bases). Deletions cut 5 bases from V and 2 bases from J, with 18 bases between. Germline CDR1 and CDR2: MNHEY and SMNVEV (reference sequence). The CDR3 runs 16 residues. As DNA, the CDR3 is TGTGCCAGCAGTCCCCCCAAGACAGTTCTTAACACTGAAGCTTTCTTT. Protein product: CASSPPKTVLNTEAFF.

The CDR3, as DNA: TGTGCCAGTAGTTTAGGGGACGGCTACACCTTC. It yields the protein CASSLGDGYTF. The chain couples TRBV25-1 to TRBJ1-2, with TRBD1 as a possible D gene (5 bases). CDR3 size: 11 residues. CDR1 is MGHDK, CDR2 SYGVNS, per germline. The V gene lost 9 bases and the J gene lost 8 bases, with 13 bases spanning the gap.

This clone appeared a single time. The gene calls are TRBV5-1 and TRBJ1-5, with D unresolved. This CDR3 comprises 15 residues. Germline lookup yields CDR1 SGHRS and CDR2 YFSETQ. Trimming left V 1 base short and J 3 bases short, with 11 bases between. CDR3 bases: TGCGCCAGCAGCTTGATCGGGGAGGCCAATCAGCCCCAGCATTTT. It specifies CASSLIGEANQPQHF.

The chain uses TRBV7-9 and TRBJ1-2; 8 bases align to TRBD1. Germline V gene sequence: CDR1 SEHNR, CDR2 FQNEAQ (reference sequence). This CDR3 contains 14 residues. V gave up 3 bases and J gave up 4 bases; unmatched junction bases: 4. CDR3 region: CASSFTGGSYGYTF. CDR3 in DNA: TGTGCCAGCAGCTTTACAGGGGGAAGCTATGGCTACACCTTC.

The CDR3 reads CSVEDLSLQGHLTDTQYF. The CDR3 DNA reads as TGCAGCGTTGAAGATCTGTCCCTCCAGGGCCATCTAACAGATACGCAGTATTTT. The V call is TRBV29-1, the J call TRBJ2-3, with TRBD1 as a possible D gene (5 bases). This CDR3 spans 18 amino acids. Germline assignment: CDR1 SQVTM and CDR2 ANQGSEA. V lost 0 bases to trimming and J lost 3 bases, with 22 bases between them.

This chain connects TRBV30 to TRBJ1-6; D unclear. Germline V gene sequence: CDR1 GTSNPN, CDR2 SVGIG (reference sequence). Trimming removed 0 bases from V and 8 bases from J, with 8 bases in between. CDR3 size: 13 residues. As DNA, the CDR3 is TGTGCCTGGAGTGTAGGTGAAGATTCACCCCTCCACTTT. It yields the protein CAWSVGEDSPLHF.

The V gene is TRBV4-1, the J gene TRBJ1-5; no clear D. CDR1 and CDR2 from the germline V gene are MGHRA and YSYEKL. The CDR3 runs 15 residues. V lost 0 bases to trimming and J lost 6 bases, with 12 bases between them. The CDR3 sequence: CASSQEDPGGQPQHF. The CDR3 coding sequence is TGCGCCAGCAGCCAAGAGGATCCGGGAGGTCAGCCCCAGCATTTT.